This T cell receptor (beta chain) was obtained from a study of shared clonotypes between healthy human individuals. As for the study in general: The study used three CD4 naive, three CD4 memory, two CD8 naive and one CD8 memory plate per donor.

150 to 250 ng DNA, tens of thousands of T cell genomes, went into each sorted-subset replicate PCR. Assay used: immunoSEQ multiplex PCR; TCRdb lists only in-frame clones, some missing. The table includes about 1.1 million clones, roughly 77% detected once. The length of the CDR3 is 14 residues. The germline V gene has CDR1 SGHAT and CDR2 FQNNGV. Trimming cost V 5 bases and J 4 bases; bases outside gene matches: 7. Ten or more counts support this clone. The rearrangement joins TRBV11-2 to TRBJ1-1, with 7 bases that match TRBD1. The receptor was isolated from a young man in good health. Some clones in this sample may be carry-over from other donors' samples. What was sequenced was memory CD4+ T cells from PBMCs. The subset was: CD45RA-negative fraction. CDR3 in amino acids: CASSITQGTTEAFF. The CDR3 bases are TGTGCCAGCAGCATAACACAGGGGACCACTGAAGCTTTCTTT.